The clone carrying this T cell receptor (beta chain) was counted many times. Its antigen remains unidentified. This specimen belongs to a study of metastatic and nonmetastatic thyroid tumors. For the study at large: Patients with malignant and benign thyroid disease provided blood and tumor or nodule tissue, whose repertoires were compared.

Broader study findings: Reported TCR beta diversity, measured in blood and tumor, was significantly higher for malignant thyroid tumors than for benign nodules.

Before thyroid surgery, none of the patients had received any treatment. V was clipped by 5 bases and J by 6 bases, with 17 bases between them. The length of the CDR3 is 15 residues. Germline V gene lookup returns CDR1 MNHNS and CDR2 SASEGT. TCRdb re-processed the PCR reads through MiXCR. The sample has around 70,000 clones, around 18% seen once. The sequenced sample was blood. The TCR comes from a female donor with papillary thyroid cancer or a benign thyroid nodule (not recorded which). Some clones in this sample may be carry-over from other donors' samples. The V and J genes are TRBV6-1 and TRBJ2-1; D possibly corresponds to TRBD2 (6 bases). CDR3 sequence (DNA): TGTGCCAGCAGTTCACCGGGACTGGGATTCAATGAGCAGTTCTTC. This codes for CASSSPGLGFNEQFF.